The T cell receptor beta chain described here comes from a study of Graves' ophthalmopathy and Graves' hyperthyroidism. V trimming: 8 bases; J trimming: 1 base; junction bases outside the gene matches: 4. The CDR3 runs to 13 residues. In germline, CDR1 is SEHNR, CDR2 FQNEAQ (reference sequence). This clonotype came up many times. Amplification of the TCR beta CDR3 regions used RNA transcripts (as template). First-round RT-PCR relied on HTBI primers, and a second-round multiplex PCR came next. One entry per CDR3 protein, called by TCRdb with MiXCR from the multiplex PCR reads. Among about 1.2 million distinct CDR3 sequences listed, around a third were seen once.

The chain joins TRBV7-9 to TRBJ1-1; 7 bases are a match to TRBD1. This clonotype was sampled from an adult man with Graves' hyperthyroidism. Sequenced sample: peripheral blood or thyroid tissue (not recorded which). The CDR3 spells CASGAGGNTEAFF. DNA of the CDR3: TGTGCCAGCGGGGCAGGGGGGAACACTGAAGCTTTCTTT.